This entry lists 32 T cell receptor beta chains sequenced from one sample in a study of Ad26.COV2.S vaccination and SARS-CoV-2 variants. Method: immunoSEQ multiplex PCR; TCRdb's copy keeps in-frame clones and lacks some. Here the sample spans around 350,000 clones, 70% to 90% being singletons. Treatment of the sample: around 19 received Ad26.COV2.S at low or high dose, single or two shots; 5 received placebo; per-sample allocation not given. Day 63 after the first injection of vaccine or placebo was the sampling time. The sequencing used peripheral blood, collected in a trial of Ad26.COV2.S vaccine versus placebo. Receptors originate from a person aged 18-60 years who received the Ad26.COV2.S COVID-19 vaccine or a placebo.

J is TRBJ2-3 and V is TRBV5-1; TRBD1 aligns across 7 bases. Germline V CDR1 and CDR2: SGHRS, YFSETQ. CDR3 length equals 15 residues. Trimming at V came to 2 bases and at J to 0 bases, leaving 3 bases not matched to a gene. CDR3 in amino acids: CASSFGQESTDTQYF. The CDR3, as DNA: TGCGCCAGCAGCTTTGGACAGGAGAGCACAGATACGCAGTATTTT.

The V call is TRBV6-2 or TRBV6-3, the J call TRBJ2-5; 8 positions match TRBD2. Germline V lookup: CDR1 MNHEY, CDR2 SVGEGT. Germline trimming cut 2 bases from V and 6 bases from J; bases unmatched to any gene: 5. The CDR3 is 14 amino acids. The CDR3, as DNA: TGTGCCAGCAGTTACGAGGGACTAGTTCAGACCCAGTACTTC. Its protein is CASSYEGLVQTQYF.

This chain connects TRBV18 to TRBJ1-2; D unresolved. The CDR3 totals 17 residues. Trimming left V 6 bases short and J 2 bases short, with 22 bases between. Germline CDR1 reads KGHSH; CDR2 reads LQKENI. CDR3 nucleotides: TGTGCCAGCTCCCTGAGGGCCCGGGAGCCGGAAAACTATGGCTACACCTTC. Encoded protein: CASSLRAREPENYGYTF.

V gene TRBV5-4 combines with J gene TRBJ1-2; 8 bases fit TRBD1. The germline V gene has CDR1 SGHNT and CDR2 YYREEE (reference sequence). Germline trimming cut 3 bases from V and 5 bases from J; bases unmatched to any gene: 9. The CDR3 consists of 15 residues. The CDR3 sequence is CASSSRQGSRYGYTF. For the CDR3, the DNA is TGTGCCAGCAGCTCCAGACAGGGGAGTAGATATGGCTACACCTTC.

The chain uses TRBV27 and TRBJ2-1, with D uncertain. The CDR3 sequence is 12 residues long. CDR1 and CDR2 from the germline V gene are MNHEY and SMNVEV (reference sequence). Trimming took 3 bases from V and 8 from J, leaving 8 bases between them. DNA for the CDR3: TGTGCCAGCAGTTTCCCGTTCGATGAGCAGTTCTTC. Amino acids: CASSFPFDEQFF.

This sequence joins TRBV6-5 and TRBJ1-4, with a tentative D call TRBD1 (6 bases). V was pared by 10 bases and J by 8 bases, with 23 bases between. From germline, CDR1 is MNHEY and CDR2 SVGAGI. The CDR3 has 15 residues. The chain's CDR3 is CAIPGTPGALEKLFF. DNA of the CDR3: TGTGCCATTCCCGGGACCCCAGGGGCGTTGGAAAAACTGTTTTTT.

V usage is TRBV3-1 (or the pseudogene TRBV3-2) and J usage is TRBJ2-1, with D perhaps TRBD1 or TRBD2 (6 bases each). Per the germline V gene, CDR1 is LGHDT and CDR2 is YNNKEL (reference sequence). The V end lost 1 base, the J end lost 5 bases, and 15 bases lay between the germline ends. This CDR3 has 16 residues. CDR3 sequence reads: CASSQGLGGRDNEQFF. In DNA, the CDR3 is TGTGCCAGCAGCCAAGGACTGGGGGGCCGGGACAATGAGCAGTTCTTC.

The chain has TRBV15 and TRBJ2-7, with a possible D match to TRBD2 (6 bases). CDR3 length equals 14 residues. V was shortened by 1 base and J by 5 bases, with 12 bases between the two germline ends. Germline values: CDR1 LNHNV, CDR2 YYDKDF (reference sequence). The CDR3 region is CATSRVGGFDEQYF. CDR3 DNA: TGTGCCACCAGCAGAGTTGGAGGGTTCGACGAGCAGTACTTC.

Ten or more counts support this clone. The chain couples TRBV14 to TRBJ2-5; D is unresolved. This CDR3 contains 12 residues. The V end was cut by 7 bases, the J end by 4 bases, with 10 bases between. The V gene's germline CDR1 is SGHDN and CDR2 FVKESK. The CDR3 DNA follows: TGTGCCAGCAACCCCCGAAGAGAGACCCAGTACTTC. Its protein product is CASNPRRETQYF.

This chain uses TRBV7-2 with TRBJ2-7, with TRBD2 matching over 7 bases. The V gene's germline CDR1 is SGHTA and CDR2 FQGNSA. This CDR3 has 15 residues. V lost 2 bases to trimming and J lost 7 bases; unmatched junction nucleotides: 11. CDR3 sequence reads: CASSLMRAGEGEQYF. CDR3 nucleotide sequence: TGTGCCAGCAGCTTAATGAGGGCGGGAGAGGGGGAGCAGTACTTC.

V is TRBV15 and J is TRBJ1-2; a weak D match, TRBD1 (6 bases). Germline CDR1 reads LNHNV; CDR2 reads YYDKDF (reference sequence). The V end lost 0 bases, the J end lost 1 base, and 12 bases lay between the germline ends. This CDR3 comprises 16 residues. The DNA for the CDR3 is TGTGCCACCAGCAGAGATAGGGGGGACAATAACTATGGCTACACCTTC. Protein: CATSRDRGDNNYGYTF.

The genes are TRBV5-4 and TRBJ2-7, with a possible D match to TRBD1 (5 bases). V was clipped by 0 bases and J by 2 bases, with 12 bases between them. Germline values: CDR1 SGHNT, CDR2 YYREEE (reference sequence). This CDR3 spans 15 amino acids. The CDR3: CASSLADKGPYEQYF. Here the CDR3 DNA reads TGTGCCAGCAGCTTGGCGGACAAGGGTCCCTACGAGCAGTACTTC.

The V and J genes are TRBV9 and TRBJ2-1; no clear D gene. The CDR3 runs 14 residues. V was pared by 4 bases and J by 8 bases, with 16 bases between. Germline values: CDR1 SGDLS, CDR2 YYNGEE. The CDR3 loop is CASSSQFKAYEQFF. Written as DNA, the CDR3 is TGTGCCAGCAGCTCCCAATTCAAGGCCTATGAGCAGTTCTTC.

CDR3 in DNA: TGTGCCAGCAGCCAAGACGACAGGGTAATGGGCGAGCAGTACTTC. Protein sequence: CASSQDDRVMGEQYF. This chain uses TRBV3-1 (or the pseudogene TRBV3-2) with TRBJ2-7; 7 bases fit TRBD1. The J segment lost 6 bases and the V segment lost 0 bases, leaving 8 bases of the junction unmatched. Germline V lookup: CDR1 LGHDT, CDR2 YNNKEL (reference sequence). The CDR3 has 15 residues.

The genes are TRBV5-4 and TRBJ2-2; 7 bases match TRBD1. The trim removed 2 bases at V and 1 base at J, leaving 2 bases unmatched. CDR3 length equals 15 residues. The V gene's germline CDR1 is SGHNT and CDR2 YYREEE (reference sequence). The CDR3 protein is CASSFRTGNTGELFF. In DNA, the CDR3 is TGTGCCAGCAGCTTCCGGACAGGGAACACCGGGGAGCTGTTTTTT.

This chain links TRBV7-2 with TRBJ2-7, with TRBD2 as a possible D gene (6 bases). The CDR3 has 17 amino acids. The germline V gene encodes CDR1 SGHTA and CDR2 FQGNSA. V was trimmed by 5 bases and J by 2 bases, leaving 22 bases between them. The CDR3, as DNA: TGTGCCAGCAGCCCACGGAGGGCGGGCAGGGCTACCTACGAGCAGTACTTC. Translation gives CASSPRRAGRATYEQYF.

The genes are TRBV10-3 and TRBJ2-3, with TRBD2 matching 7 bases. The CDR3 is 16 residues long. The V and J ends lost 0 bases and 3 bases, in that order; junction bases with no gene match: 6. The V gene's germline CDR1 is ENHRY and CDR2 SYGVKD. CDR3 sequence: CAISESPSGGTDTQYF. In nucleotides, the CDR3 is TGTGCCATCAGTGAGTCCCCTAGCGGTGGGACAGATACGCAGTATTTT.

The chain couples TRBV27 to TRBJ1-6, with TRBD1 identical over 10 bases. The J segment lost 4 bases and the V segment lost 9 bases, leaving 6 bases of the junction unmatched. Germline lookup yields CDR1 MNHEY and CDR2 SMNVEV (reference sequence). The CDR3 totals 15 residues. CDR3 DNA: TGTGCCAGTAAACCGGGACAGGGGTATAATTCACCCCTCCACTTT. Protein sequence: CASKPGQGYNSPLHF.

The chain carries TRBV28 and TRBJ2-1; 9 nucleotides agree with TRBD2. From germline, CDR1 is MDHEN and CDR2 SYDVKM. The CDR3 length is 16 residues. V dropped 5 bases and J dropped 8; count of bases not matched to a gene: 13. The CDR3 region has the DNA TGTGCCAGCAGTCCTGAGCGGGAGGATCGTTTTTATGAGCAGTTCTTC. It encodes CASSPEREDRFYEQFF.

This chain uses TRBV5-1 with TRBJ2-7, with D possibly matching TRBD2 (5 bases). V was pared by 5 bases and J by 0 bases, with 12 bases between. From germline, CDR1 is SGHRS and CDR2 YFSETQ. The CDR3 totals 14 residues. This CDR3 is CASRSSGSSYEQYF. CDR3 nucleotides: TGCGCCAGCAGGTCATCGGGAAGCTCCTACGAGCAGTACTTC.

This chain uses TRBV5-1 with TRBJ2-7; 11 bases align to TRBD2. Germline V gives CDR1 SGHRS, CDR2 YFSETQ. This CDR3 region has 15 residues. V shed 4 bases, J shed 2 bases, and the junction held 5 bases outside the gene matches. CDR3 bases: TGCGCCAGCAGCCGCGGGACTAGCGGCCCCTACGAGCAGTACTTC. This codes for CASSRGTSGPYEQYF.

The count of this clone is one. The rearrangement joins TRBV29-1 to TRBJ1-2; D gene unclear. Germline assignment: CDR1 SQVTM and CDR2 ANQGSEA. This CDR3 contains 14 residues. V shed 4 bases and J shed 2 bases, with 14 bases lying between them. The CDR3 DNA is TGCAGCGTTGGGGGAAGAGTCAGGAACTATGGCTACACCTTC. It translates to CSVGGRVRNYGYTF.

CDR3 in DNA: TGTGCCAGCAGAAGCCTGAACACTGAAGCTTTCTTT. The encoded protein is CASRSLNTEAFF. V is TRBV28 and J is TRBJ1-1; D uncertain. CDR1 is MDHEN, CDR2 SYDVKM, per germline. Trimming left V 6 bases short and J 0 bases short, with 5 bases between. This CDR3 region has 12 residues.

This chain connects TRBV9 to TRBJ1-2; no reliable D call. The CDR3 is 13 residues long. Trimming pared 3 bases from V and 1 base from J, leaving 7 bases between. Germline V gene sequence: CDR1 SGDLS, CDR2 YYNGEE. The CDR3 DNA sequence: TGTGCCAGCAGCGCAAGGGTTAACTATGGCTACACCTTC. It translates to CASSARVNYGYTF. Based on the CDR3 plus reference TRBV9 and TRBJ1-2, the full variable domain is DSGVTQTPKHLITATGQRVTLRCSPRSGDLSVYWYQQSLDQGLQFLIQYYNGEERAKGNILERFSAQQFPDLHSELNLSSLELGDSALYFCASSARVNYGYTFGSGTRLTVV.

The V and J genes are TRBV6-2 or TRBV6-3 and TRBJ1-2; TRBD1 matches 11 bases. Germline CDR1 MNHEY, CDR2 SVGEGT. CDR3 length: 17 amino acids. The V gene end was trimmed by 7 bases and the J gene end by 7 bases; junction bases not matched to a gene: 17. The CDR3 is CASTPDRGRRLIGGYTF. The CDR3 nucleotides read TGTGCCAGCACCCCGGACAGGGGGCGACGGTTAATAGGTGGCTACACCTTC.

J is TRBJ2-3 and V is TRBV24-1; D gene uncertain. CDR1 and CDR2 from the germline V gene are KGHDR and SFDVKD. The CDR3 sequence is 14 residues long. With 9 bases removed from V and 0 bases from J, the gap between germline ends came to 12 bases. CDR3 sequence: CATAGTSSTDTQYF. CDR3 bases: TGTGCCACCGCCGGAACTTCTAGCACAGATACGCAGTATTTT.

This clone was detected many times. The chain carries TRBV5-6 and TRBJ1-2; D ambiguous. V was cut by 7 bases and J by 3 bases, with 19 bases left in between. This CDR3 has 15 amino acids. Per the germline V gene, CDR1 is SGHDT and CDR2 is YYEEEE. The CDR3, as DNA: TGTGCCAGCTTCGTGCGGTCAGGAAGGCACTATGGCTACACCTTC. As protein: CASFVRSGRHYGYTF.

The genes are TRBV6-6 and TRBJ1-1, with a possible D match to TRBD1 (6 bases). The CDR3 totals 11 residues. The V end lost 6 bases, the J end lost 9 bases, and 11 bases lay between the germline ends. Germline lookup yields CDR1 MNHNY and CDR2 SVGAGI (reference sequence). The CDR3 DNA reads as TGTGCCAGCAGGGTGACAGGTAAAGCTTTCTTT. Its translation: CASRVTGKAFF.

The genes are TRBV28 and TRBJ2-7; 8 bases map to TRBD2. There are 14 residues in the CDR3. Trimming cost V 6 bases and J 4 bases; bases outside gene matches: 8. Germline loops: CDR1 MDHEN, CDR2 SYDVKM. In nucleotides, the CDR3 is TGTGCCAGCAGGACTAGCGTTGGGAGATACGAGCAGTACTTC. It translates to CASRTSVGRYEQYF.

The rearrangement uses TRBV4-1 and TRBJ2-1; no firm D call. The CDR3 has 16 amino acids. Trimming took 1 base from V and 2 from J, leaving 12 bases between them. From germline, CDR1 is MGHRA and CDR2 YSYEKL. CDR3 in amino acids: CASSQATPPPYNEQFF. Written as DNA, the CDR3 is TGCGCCAGCAGCCAAGCGACTCCGCCCCCCTACAATGAGCAGTTCTTC.

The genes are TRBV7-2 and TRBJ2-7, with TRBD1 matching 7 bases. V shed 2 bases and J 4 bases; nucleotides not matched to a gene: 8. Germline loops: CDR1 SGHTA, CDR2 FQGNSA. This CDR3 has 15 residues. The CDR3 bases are TGTGCCAGCAGCTTATCGGGACAGATCGCATACGAGCAGTACTTC. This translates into CASSLSGQIAYEQYF.

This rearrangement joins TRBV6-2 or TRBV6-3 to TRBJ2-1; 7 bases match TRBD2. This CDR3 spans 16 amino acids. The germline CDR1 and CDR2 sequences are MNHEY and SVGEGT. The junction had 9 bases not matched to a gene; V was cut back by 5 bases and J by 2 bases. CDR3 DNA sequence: TGTGCCAGCAGTGACCGGACTAGTTTAACCTACAATGAGCAGTTCTTC. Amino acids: CASSDRTSLTYNEQFF.